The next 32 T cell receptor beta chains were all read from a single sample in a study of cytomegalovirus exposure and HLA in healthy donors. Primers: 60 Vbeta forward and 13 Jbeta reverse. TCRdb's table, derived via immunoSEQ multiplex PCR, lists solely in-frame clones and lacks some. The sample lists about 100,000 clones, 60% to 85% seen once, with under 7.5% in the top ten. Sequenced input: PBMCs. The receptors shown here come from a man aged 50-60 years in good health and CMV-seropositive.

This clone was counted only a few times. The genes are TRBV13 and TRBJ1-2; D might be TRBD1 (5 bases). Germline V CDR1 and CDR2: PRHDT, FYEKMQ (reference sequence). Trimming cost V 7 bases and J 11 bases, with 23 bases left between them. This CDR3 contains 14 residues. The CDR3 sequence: CASTSKRGQAGYTF. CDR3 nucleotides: TGTGCCAGCACTTCTAAGAGGGGCCAGGCGGGGTACACCTTC.

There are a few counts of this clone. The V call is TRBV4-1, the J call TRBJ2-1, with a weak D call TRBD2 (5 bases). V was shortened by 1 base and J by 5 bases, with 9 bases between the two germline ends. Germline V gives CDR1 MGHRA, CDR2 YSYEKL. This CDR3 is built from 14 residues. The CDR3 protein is CASSQGLTNNEQFF. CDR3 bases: TGCGCCAGCAGCCAAGGCCTGACTAACAATGAGCAGTTCTTC.

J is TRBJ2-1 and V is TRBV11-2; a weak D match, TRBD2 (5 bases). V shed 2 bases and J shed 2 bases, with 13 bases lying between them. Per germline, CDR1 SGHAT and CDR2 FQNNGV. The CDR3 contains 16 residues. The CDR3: CASSLKLLAAYNEQFF. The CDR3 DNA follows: TGTGCCAGCAGCTTAAAACTCCTAGCTGCCTACAATGAGCAGTTCTTC.

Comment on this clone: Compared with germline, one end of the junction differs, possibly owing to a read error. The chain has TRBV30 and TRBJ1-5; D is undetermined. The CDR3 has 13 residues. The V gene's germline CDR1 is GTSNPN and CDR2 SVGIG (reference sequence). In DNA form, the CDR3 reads TGTGCCTGGAGCCCCAGTAGCAATCAGCCCCAGAATTTT. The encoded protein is CAWSPSSNQPQNF.

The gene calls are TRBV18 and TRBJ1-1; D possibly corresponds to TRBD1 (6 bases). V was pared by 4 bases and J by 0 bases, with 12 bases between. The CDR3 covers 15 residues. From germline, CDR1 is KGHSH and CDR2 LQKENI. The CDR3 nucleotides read TGTGCCAGCTCACTGTCCCCAGGGGTGAACACTGAAGCTTTCTTT. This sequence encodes CASSLSPGVNTEAFF.

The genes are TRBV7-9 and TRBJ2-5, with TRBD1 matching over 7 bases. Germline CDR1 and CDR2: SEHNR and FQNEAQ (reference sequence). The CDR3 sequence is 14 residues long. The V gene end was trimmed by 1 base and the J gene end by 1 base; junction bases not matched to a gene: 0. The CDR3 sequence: CASSLDRGQETQYF. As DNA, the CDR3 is TGTGCCAGCAGCTTAGACAGGGGCCAAGAGACCCAGTACTTC.

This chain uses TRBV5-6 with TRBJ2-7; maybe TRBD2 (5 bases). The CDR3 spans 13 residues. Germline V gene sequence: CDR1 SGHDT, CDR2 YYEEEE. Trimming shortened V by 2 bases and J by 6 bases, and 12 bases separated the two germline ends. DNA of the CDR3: TGTGCCAGCAGCTTTTTTCCGGGGAGCGAGCAGTACTTC. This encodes CASSFFPGSEQYF.

In nucleotides, the CDR3 is TGTGCCAGCAGTTACGGGGACAGGGGTACTGGAAACACCATATATTTT. Residues: CASSYGDRGTGNTIYF. The chain uses TRBV6-5 and TRBJ1-3; 10 bases match TRBD1. Germline V CDR1 and CDR2: MNHEY, SVGAGI. The CDR3 extends over 16 amino acids. The J segment lost 2 bases and the V segment lost 2 bases, leaving 3 bases of the junction unmatched.

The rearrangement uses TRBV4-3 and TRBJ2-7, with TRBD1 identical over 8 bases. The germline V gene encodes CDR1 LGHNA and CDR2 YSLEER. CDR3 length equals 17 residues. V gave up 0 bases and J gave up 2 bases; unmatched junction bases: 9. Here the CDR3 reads CASSQDLVRTGTYEQYF. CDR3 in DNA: TGCGCCAGCAGCCAAGATCTAGTTAGGACAGGGACCTACGAGCAGTACTTC.

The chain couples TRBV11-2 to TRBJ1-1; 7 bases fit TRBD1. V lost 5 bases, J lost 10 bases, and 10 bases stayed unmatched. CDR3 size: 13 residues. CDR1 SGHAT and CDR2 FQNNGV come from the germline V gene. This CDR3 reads CASSVSRGAGAFF. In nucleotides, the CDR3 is TGTGCCAGCAGCGTTTCCAGGGGGGCAGGAGCTTTCTTT.

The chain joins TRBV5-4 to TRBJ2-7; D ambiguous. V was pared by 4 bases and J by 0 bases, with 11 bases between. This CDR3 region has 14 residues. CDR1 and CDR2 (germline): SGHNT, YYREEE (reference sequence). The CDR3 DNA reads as TGTGCCAGCAGCCGCGGCTGGAGCTCCTACGAGCAGTACTTC. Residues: CASSRGWSSYEQYF.

For the CDR3, the DNA is TGTGCCTGGAGAGGATCAGGGGCTAATGAAAAACTGTTTTTT. Amino acids: CAWRGSGANEKLFF. The chain uses TRBV30 and TRBJ1-4; D possibly corresponds to TRBD1 (6 bases). Between the trimmed V and J ends, which lost 3 bases and 3 bases, there was a span of 11 bases. Per germline, CDR1 GTSNPN and CDR2 SVGIG (reference sequence). The length of the CDR3 is 14 residues.

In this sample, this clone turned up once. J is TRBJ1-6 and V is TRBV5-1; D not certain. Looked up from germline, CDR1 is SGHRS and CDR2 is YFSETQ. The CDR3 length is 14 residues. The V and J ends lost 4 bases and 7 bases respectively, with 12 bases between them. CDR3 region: CASSRLPDNSPLHF. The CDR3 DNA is TGCGCCAGCAGCCGACTACCAGACAATTCACCCCTCCACTTT.

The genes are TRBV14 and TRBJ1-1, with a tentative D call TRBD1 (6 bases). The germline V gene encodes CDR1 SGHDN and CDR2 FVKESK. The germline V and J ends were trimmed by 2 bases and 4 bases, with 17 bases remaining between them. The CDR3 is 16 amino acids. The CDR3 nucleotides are TGTGCCAGCAGCCAATTCGCGACAGGTTCAGGCACTGAAGCTTTCTTT. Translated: CASSQFATGSGTEAFF. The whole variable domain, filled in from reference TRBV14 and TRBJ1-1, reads EAGVTQFPSHSVIEKGQTVTLRCDPISGHDNLYWYRRVMGKEIKFLLHFVKESKQDESGMPNNRFLAERTGGTYSTLKVQPAELEDSGVYFCASSQFATGSGTEAFFGQGTRLTVV.

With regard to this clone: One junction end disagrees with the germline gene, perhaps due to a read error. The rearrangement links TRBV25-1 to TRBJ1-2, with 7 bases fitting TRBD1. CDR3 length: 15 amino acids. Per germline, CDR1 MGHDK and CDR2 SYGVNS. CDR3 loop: CASSAPTGNPSGYPF. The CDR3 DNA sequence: TGTGCCAGCAGTGCTCCGACAGGGAACCCTAGTGGCTACCCCTTC.

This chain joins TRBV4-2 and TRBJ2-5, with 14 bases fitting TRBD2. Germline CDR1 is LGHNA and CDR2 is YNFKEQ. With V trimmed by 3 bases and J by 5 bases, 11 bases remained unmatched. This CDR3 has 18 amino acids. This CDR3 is CASSHPPGTSGGSETQYF. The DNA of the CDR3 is TGTGCCAGCAGCCACCCACCTGGGACTAGCGGGGGTTCGGAGACCCAGTACTTC.

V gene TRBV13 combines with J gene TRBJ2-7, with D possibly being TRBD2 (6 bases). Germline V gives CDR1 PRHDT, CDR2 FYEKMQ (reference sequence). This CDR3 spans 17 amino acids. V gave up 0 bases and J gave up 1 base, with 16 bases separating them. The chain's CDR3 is CASSLGPQLAGSYEQYF. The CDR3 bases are TGTGCCAGCAGCTTAGGGCCCCAACTAGCAGGGTCCTACGAGCAGTACTTC. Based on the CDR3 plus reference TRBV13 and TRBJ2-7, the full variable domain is AAGVIQSPRHLIKEKRETATLKCYPIPRHDTVYWYQQGPGQDPQFLISFYEKMQSDKGSIPDRFSAQQFSDYHSELNMSSLELGDSALYFCASSLGPQLAGSYEQYFGPGTRLTVT.

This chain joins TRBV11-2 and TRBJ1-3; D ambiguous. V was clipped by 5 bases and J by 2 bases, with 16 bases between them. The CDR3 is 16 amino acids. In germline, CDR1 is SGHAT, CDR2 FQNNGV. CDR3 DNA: TGTGCCAGCAGCCCCCGGTCCGGGATCACTGGAAACACCATATATTTT. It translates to CASSPRSGITGNTIYF.

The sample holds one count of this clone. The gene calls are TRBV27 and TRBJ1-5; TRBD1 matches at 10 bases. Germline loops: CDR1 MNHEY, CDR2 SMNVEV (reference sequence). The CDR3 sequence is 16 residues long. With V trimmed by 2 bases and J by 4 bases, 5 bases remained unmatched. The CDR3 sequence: CASSLSGQGVNQPQHF. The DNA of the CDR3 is TGTGCCAGCAGTTTAAGCGGACAGGGGGTTAATCAGCCCCAGCATTTT.

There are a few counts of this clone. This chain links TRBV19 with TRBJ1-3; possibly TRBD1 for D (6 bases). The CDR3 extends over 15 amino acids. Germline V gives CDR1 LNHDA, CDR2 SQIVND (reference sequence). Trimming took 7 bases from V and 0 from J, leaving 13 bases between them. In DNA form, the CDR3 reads TGTGCCAGTATCCCCCAGGGGTTCTCTGGAAACACCATATATTTT. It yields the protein CASIPQGFSGNTIYF.

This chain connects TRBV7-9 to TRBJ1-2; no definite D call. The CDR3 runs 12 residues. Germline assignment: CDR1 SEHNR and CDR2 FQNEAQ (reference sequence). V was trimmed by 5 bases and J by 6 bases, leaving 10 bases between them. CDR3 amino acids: CASSRGSNGYTF. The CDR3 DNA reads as TGTGCCAGCAGCCGAGGCTCCAATGGCTACACCTTC.

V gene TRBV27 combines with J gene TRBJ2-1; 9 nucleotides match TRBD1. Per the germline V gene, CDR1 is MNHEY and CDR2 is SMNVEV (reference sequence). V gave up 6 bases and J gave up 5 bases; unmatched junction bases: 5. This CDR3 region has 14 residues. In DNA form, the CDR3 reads TGTGCCAGCAGCGGGACAGGGAAGCACAATGAGCAGTTCTTC. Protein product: CASSGTGKHNEQFF.

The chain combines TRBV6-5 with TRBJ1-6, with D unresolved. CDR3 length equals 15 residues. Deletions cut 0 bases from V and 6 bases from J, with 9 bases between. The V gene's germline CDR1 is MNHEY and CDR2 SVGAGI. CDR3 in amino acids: CASSYSGQTNSPLHF. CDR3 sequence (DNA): TGTGCCAGCAGTTACTCGGGCCAGACTAATTCACCCCTCCACTTT.

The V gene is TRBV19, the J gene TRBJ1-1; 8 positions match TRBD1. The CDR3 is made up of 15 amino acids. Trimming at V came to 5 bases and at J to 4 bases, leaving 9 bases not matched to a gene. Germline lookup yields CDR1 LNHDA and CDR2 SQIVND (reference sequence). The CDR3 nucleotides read TGTGCCAGTAGTCCCCGACAGGGGCTGGGCACTGAAGCTTTCTTT. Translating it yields CASSPRQGLGTEAFF.

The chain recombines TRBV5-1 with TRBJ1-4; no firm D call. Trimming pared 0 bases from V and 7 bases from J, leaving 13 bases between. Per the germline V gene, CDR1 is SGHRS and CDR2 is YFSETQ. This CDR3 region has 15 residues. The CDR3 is CASSLASNSGEKLFF. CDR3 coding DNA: TGCGCCAGCAGCTTGGCCTCGAACAGTGGTGAAAAACTGTTTTTT.

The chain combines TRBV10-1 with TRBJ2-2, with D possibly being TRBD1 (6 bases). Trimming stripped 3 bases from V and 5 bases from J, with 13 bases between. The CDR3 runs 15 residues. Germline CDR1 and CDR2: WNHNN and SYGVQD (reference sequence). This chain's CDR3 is CASSEVYRETGELFF. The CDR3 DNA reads TGCGCCAGCAGTGAAGTCTACAGGGAGACCGGGGAGCTGTTTTTT.

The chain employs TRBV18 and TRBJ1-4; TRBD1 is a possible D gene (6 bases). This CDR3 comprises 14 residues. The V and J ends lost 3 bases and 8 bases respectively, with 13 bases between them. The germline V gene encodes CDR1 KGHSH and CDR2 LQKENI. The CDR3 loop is CASSPTGGREKLFF. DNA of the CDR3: TGTGCCAGCTCACCGACGGGGGGGCGAGAAAAACTGTTTTTT. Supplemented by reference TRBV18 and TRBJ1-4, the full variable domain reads NAGVMQNPRHLVRRRGQEARLRCSPMKGHSHVYWYRQLPEEGLKFMVYLQKENIIDESGMPKERFSAEFPKEGPSILRIQQVVRGDSAAYFCASSPTGGREKLFFGSGTQLSVL.

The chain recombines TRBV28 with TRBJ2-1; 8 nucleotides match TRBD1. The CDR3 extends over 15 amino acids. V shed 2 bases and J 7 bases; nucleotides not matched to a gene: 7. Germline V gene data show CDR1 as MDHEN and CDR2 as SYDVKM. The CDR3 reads CASSLGQGNRNEQFF. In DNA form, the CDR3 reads TGTGCCAGCAGTTTAGGACAGGGAAATCGGAATGAGCAGTTCTTC.

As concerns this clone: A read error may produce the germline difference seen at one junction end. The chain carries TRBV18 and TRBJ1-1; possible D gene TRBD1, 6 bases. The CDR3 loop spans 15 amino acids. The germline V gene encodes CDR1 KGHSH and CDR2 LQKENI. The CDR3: CASAPSGVWDTEAFF. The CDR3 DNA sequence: TGTGCCAGCGCACCTTCAGGGGTATGGGACACTGAAGCTTTCTTT.

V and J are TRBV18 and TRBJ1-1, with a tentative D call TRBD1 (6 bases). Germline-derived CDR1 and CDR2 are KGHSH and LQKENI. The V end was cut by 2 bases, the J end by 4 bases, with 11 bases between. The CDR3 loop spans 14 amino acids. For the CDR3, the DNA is TGTGCCAGCTCACCAGCAGGGGTGGGCACTGAAGCTTTCTTT. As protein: CASSPAGVGTEAFF.

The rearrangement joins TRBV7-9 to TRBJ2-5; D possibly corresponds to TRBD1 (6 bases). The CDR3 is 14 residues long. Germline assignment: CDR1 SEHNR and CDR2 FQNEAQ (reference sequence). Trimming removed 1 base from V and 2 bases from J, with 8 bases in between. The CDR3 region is CASSLGGTQETQYF. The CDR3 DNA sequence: TGTGCCAGCAGCTTAGGAGGGACACAAGAGACCCAGTACTTC. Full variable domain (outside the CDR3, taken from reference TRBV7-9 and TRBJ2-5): DTGVSQNPRHKITKRGQNVTFRCDPISEHNRLYWYRQTLGQGPEFLTYFQNEAQLEKSRLLSDRFSAERPKGSFSTLEIQRTEQGDSAMYLCASSLGGTQETQYFGPGTRLLVL.

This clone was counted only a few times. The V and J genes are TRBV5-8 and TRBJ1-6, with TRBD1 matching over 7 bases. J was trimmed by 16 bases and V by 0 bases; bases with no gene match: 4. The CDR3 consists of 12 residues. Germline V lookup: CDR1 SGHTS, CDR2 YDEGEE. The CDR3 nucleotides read TGTGCCAGCAGCTTGGATGGGACAGCTCTCCACTTT. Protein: CASSLDGTALHF.